The source of this TCR beta chain is a study of blood T cell repertoires in COVID-19. Study at large: From T cells, B-cell-depleted T cells, or PBMCs came the material, which was cDNA or gDNA.

As originally analysed: Counts of nucleated cells, estimated from reference gene primer amplification, were obtained. The method was immunoSEQ multiplex PCR; TCRdb's version includes in-frame clones alone and lacks a portion of them. That table supplies the V and J calls and clone size; D and trimming were determined from the DNA. There are around 70,000 clones in the sample; roughly nine tenths occur only once, and 1.5% lies in the top ten. Per the germline V gene, CDR1 is MNHEY and CDR2 is SVGAGI. This CDR3 contains 15 residues. The junction had 9 bases not matched to a gene; V was cut back by 6 bases and J by 5 bases.

The receptor was isolated from a middle-aged man with acute or convalescent COVID-19. The gene calls are TRBV6-5 and TRBJ2-2; 7 bases are a match to TRBD1. Sequenced: peripheral blood. The CDR3 is CASSESYRGTGELFF. CDR3 coding DNA: TGTGCCAGCAGCGAGAGTTACAGGGGAACCGGGGAGCTGTTTTTT.